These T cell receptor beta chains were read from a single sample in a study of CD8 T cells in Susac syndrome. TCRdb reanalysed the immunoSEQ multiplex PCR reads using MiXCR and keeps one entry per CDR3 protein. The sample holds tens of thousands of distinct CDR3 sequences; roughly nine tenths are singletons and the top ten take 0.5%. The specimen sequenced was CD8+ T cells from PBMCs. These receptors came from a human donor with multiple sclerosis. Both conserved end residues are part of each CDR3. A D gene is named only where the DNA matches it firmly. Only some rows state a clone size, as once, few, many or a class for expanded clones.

TGTGCCAGCAGTATCTGGGGGAGGGAGGTAAACAATGAGCAGTTCTTC	CASSIWGREVNNEQFF	-	TRBV3-1	TRBJ2-1	TRBD2
TGTGCCAGCAGCCTAGACGTCCCTCTGAACACTGAAGCTTTCTTT	CASSLDVPLNTEAFF	once	TRBV28	TRBJ1-1	-
TGTGCCAGCAGCCTTGGACAGGGGCTTTCTGAGCAGTACTTC	CASSLGQGLSEQYF	-	TRBV7-6	TRBJ2-7	TRBD1
TGTGCCAGCAGTTTAGGTGGGGTCAATGAGCAGTTCTTC	CASSLGGVNEQFF	-	TRBV6-6	TRBJ2-1	-
TGTGCCAGTAGCCCACATTTGGGCACTGAAGCTTTCTTT	CASSPHLGTEAFF	-	TRBV19	TRBJ1-1	-
TGTGCCAGCACCATAAGATCCCGACTAGCGGGGAACACCGGGGAGCTGTTTTTT	CASTIRSRLAGNTGELFF	once	TRBV6-2/TRBV6-3	TRBJ2-2	TRBD2
TGTGCCAGCAGTTTAGGGTCGGTTCAGTACTTC	CASSLGSVQYF	-	TRBV27	TRBJ2-4	-
TGCAGCGTTGGTGCTGATACGCAGTATTTT	CSVGADTQYF	-	TRBV29-1	TRBJ2-3	-
TGCGCCAGCAGCTTGGAACCGACAGGGTTCAGCAACGAGCAGTACTTC	CASSLEPTGFSNEQYF	-	TRBV5-1	TRBJ2-7	TRBD1
TGCAGTGCTAGAGGACTCCTCTTGGCGGGAGCAGAGACCCAGTACTTC	CSARGLLLAGAETQYF	-	TRBV20-1	TRBJ2-5	TRBD2
TGTGCCAGCAGTCCACCGGGACAGGGTTATGGCTACACCTTC	CASSPPGQGYGYTF	-	TRBV28	TRBJ1-2	TRBD1
TGTGCCAGCAGTTACTCGATCCAGGGGAACTATGGCTACACCTTC	CASSYSIQGNYGYTF	-	TRBV6-6	TRBJ1-2	-
TGTGCCAGTAGTCCGGGGACTAGCGGTTACAATGAGCAGTTCTTC	CASSPGTSGYNEQFF	few	TRBV19	TRBJ2-1	TRBD2
TGTGCCAGCAGTTACTCCGGACAGGGAACTAATGAAAAACTGTTTTTT	CASSYSGQGTNEKLFF	-	TRBV6-5	TRBJ1-4	TRBD1
TGTGCCAGCAGCGTAGACGGGTATGGGGACACAGATACGCAGTATTTT	CASSVDGYGDTDTQYF	-	TRBV9	TRBJ2-3	-
TGTGCCAGAAGCTTGGGGCCTAGCGGGGGAGTGAGCACCGGGGAGCTGTTTTTT	CARSLGPSGGVSTGELFF	-	TRBV5-3	TRBJ2-2	TRBD2